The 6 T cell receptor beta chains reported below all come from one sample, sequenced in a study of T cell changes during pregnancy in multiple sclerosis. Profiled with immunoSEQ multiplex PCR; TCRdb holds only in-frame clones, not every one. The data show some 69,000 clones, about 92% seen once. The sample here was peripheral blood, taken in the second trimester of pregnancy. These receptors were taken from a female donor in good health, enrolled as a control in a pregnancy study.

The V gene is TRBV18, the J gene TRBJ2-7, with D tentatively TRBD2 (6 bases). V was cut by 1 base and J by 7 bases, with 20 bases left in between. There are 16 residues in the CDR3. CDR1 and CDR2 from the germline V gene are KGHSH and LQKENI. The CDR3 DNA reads TGTGCCAGCTCACCACAGACCGGGCTCTCCGGGGGAGAGCAGTACTTC. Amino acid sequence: CASSPQTGLSGGEQYF.

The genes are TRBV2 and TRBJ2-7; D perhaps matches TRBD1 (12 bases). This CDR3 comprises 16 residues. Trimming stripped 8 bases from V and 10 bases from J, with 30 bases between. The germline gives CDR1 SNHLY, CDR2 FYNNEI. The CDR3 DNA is TGTGCCAGCGGGACAGGGGGCGATAGCGGGAGGGCGGTTCAGTACTTC. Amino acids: CASGTGGDSGRAVQYF.

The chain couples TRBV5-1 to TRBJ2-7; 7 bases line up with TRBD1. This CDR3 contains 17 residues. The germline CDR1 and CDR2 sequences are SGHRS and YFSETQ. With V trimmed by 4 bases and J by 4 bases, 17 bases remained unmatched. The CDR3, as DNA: TGCGCCAGCAGCCCAACAGGGGTTTGGTCTCCTTTGTACGAGCAGTACTTC. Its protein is CASSPTGVWSPLYEQYF.

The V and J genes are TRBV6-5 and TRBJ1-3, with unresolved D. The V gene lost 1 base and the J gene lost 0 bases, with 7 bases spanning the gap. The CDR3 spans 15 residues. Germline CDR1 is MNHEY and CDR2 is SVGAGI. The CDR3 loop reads CASSYYSGSGNTIYF. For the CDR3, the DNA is TGTGCCAGCAGTTACTATTCAGGCTCTGGAAACACCATATATTTT.

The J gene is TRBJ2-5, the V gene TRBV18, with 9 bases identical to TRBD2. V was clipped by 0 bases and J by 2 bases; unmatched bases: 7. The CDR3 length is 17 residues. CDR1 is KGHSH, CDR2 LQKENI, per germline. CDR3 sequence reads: CASSPPRTSVKQETQYF. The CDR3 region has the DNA TGTGCCAGCTCACCACCGAGGACTAGCGTGAAACAAGAGACCCAGTACTTC.

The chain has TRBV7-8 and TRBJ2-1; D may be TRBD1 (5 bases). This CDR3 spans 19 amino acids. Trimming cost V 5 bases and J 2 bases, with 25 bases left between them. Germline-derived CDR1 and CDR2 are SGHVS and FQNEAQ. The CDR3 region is CASSRYRGLGGKTYNEQFF. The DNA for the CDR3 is TGTGCCAGCAGCCGTTATAGGGGCTTGGGCGGCAAAACCTACAATGAGCAGTTCTTC.